This T cell receptor (beta chain) was sequenced for a study of cytomegalovirus exposure and HLA in healthy donors. Data came from immunoSEQ multiplex PCR; TCRdb stores just in-frame clones and leaves some out. The sample shows 250,000 to 400,000 clones, 88% of them seen only once. Between the trimmed V and J ends, which lost 0 bases and 7 bases, there was a span of 13 bases. The CDR3 totals 15 residues. Germline V CDR1 and CDR2: MGHRA, YSYEKL. What was sequenced was PBMCs. The gene calls are TRBV4-1 and TRBJ1-3; the D is unclear. This clonotype was sampled from a young man in good health and CMV-seronegative. The CDR3 DNA reads as TGCGCCAGCAGCCAAGATCAAGGCAGGTGGAACACCATATATTTT. Protein: CASSQDQGRWNTIYF.